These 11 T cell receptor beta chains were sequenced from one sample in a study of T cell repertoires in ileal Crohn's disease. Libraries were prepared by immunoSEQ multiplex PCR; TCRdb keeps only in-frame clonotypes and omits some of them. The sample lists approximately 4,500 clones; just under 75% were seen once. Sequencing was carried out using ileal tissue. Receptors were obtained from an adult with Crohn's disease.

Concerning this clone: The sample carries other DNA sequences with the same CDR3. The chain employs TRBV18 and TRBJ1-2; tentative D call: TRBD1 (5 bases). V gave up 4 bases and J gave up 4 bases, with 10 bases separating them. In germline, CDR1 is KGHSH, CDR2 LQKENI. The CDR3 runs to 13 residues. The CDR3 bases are TGTGCCAGCTCACGTTCGGACACCTATGGCTACACCTTC. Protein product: CASSRSDTYGYTF.

The CDR3 bases are TGTGCCAGTAGTAGCCGGGACAGGGGTTACGAAAAACTGTTTTTT. As protein: CASSSRDRGYEKLFF. The chain uses TRBV19 and TRBJ1-4; 10 nucleotides agree with TRBD1. Germline CDR1 LNHDA, CDR2 SQIVND (reference sequence). Germline trimming cut 4 bases from V and 8 bases from J; bases unmatched to any gene: 7. The CDR3 is 15 amino acids.

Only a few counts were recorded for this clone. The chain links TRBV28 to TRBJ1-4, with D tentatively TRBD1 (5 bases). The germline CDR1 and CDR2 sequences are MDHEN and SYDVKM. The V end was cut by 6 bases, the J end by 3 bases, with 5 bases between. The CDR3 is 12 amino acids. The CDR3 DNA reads TGTGCCAGCAGGACAGCTAATGAAAAACTGTTTTTT. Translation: CASRTANEKLFF.

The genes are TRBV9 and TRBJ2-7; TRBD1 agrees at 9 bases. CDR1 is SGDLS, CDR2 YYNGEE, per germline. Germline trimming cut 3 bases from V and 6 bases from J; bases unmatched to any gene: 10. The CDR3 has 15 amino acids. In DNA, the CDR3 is TGTGCCAGCAGCGCTCCTGGGACAGGGATTGGCGAGCAGTACTTC. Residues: CASSAPGTGIGEQYF. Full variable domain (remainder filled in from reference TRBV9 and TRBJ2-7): DSGVTQTPKHLITATGQRVTLRCSPRSGDLSVYWYQQSLDQGLQFLIQYYNGEERAKGNILERFSAQQFPDLHSELNLSSLELGDSALYFCASSAPGTGIGEQYFGPGTRLTVT.

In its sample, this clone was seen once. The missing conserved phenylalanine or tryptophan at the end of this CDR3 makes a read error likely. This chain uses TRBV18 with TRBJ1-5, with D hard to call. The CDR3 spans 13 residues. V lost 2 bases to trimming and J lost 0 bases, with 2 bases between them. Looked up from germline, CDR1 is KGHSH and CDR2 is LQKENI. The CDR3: CASSPGSNQPQHS. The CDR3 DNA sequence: TGTGCCAGCTCACCAGGTAGCAATCAGCCCCAGCATTCT.

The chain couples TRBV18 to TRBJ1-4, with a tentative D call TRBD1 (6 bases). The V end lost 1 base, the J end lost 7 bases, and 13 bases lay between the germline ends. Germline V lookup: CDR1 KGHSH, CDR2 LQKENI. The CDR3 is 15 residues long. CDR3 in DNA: TGTGCCAGCTCACCACGAGTCAGGGGTGGTGAAAAACTGTTTTTT. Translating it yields CASSPRVRGGEKLFF.

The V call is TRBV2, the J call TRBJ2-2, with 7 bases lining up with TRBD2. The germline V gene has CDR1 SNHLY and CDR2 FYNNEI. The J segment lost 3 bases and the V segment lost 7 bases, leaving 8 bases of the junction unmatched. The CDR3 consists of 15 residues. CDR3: CASKGGMRDTGELFF. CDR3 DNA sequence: TGTGCCAGCAAGGGAGGGATGAGGGACACCGGGGAGCTGTTTTTT. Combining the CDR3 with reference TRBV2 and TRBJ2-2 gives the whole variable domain EPEVTQTPSHQVTQMGQEVILRCVPISNHLYFYWYRQILGQKVEFLVSFYNNEISEKSEIFDDQFSVERPDGSNFTLKIRSTKLEDSAMYFCASKGGMRDTGELFFGEGSRLTVL.

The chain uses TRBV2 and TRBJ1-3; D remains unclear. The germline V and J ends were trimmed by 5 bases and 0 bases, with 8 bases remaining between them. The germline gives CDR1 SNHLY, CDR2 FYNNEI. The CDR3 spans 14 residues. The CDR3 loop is CASSQQSSGNTIYF. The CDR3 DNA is TGTGCCAGCAGTCAACAGAGCTCTGGAAACACCATATATTTT. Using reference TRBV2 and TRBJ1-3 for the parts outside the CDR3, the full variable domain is EPEVTQTPSHQVTQMGQEVILRCVPISNHLYFYWYRQILGQKVEFLVSFYNNEISEKSEIFDDQFSVERPDGSNFTLKIRSTKLEDSAMYFCASSQQSSGNTIYFGEGSWLTVV.

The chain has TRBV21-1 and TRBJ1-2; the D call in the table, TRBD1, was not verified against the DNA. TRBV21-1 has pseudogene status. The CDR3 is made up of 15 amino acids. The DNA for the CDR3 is TGTGCCAGCAGCAAAGAGAACAGGGGGCGAGGCGGCTACACCTTC. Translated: CASSKENRGRGGYTF.

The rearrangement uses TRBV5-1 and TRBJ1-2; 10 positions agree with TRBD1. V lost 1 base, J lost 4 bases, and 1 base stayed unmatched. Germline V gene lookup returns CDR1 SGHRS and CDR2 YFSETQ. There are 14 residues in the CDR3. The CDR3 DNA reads TGCGCCAGCAGCTTGCGACAGGGGGCCTATGGCTACACCTTC. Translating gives CASSLRQGAYGYTF.

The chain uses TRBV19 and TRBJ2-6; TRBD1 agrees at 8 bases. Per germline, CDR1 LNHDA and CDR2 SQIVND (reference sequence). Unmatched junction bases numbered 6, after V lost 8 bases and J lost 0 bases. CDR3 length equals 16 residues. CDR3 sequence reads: CASRTGPLSGANVLTF. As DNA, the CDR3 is TGTGCCAGTCGGACAGGGCCGCTCTCTGGGGCCAACGTCCTGACTTTC.